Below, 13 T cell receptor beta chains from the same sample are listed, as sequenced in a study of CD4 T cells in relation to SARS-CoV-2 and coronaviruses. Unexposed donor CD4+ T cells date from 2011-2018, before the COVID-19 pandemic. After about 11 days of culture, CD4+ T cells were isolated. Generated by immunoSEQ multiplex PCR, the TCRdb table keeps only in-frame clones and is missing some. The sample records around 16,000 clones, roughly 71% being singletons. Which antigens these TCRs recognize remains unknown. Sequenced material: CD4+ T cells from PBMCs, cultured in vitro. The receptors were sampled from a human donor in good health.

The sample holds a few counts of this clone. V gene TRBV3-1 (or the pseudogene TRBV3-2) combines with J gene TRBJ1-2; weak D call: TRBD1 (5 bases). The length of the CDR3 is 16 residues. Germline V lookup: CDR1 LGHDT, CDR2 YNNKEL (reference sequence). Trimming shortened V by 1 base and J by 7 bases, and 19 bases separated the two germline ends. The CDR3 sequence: CASSQGALGGKVGYTF. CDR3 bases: TGTGCCAGCAGCCAAGGGGCCTTGGGGGGAAAAGTTGGCTACACCTTC.

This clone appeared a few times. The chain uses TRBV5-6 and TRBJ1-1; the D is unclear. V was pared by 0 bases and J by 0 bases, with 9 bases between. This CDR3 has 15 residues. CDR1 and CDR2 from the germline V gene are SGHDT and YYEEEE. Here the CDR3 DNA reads TGTGCCAGCAGCTTGGCGGTGGGATTGAACACTGAAGCTTTCTTT. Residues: CASSLAVGLNTEAFF.

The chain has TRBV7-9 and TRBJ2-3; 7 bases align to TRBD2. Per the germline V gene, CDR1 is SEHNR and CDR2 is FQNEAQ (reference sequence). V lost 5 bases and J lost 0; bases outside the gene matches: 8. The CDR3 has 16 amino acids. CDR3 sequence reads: CASSDRDYLSTDTQYF. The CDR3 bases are TGTGCCAGCAGCGACCGGGACTACCTGAGCACAGATACGCAGTATTTT.

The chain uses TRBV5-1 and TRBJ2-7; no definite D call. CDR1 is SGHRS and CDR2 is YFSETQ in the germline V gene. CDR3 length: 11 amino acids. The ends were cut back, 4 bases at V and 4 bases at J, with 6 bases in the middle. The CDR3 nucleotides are TGCGCCAGCAGCACCAATTACGAGCAGTACTTC. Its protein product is CASSTNYEQYF.

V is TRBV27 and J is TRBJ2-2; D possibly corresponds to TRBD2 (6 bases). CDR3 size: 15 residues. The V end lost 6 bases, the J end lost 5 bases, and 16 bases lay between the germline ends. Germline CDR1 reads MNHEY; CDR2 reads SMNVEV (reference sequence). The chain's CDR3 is CASSTGVRQTGELFF. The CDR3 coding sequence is TGTGCCAGCAGCACGGGGGTGAGACAGACCGGGGAGCTGTTTTTT.

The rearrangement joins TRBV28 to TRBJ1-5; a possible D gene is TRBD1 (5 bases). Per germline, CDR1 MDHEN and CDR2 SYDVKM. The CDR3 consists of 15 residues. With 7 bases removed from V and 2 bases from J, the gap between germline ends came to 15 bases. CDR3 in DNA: TGTGCCAGCACCATCCCCTCGGGGGGCAATCAGCCCCAGCATTTT. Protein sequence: CASTIPSGGNQPQHF. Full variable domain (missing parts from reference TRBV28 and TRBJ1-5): DVKVTQSSRYLVKRTGEKVFLECVQDMDHENMFWYRQDPGLGLRLIYFSYDVKMKEKGDIPEGYSVSREKKERFSLILESASTNQTSMYLCASTIPSGGNQPQHFGDGTRLSIL.

This chain's CDR3 is CSVVPGSSYNEQFF. In DNA, the CDR3 is TGCAGCGTTGTACCGGGTAGCTCCTACAATGAGCAGTTCTTC. The rearrangement joins TRBV29-1 to TRBJ2-1; no definite D call. Germline CDR1 SQVTM, CDR2 ANQGSEA. The CDR3 spans 14 residues. The V end was cut by 4 bases, the J end by 0 bases, with 10 bases between.

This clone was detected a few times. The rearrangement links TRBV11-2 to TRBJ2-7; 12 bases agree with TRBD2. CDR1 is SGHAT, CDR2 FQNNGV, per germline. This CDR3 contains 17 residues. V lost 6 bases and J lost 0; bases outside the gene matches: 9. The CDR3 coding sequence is TGTGCCAGCAGGAGTGGACTAGCGGGAACCAACTCCTACGAGCAGTACTTC. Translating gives CASRSGLAGTNSYEQYF.

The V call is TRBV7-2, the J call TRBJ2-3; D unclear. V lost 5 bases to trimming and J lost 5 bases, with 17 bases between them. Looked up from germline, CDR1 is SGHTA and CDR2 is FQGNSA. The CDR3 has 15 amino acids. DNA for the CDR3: TGTGCCAGCAGCCAGGACGCTGTGTCGCGAGATACGCAGTATTTT. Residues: CASSQDAVSRDTQYF.

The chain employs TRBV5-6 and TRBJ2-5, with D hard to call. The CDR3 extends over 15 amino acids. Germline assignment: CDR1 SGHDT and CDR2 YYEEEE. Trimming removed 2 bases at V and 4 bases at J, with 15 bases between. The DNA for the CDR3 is TGTGCCAGCAGCTTTTTCGAACGGGTGGGAGAGACCCAGTACTTC. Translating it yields CASSFFERVGETQYF. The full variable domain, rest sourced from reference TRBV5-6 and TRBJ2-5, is DAGVTQSPTHLIKTRGQQVTLRCSPKSGHDTVSWYQQALGQGPQFIFQYYEEEERQRGNFPDRFSGHQFPNYSSELNVNALLLGDSALYLCASSFFERVGETQYFGPGTRLLVL.

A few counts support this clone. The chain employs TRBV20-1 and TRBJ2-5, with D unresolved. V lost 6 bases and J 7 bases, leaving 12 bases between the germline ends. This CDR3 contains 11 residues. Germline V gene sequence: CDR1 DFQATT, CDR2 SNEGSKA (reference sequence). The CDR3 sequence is CSARLPGTQYF. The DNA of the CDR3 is TGCAGTGCGCGGCTGCCTGGGACCCAGTACTTC.

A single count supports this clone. CDR3 protein: CASSAHRGGENYGYTF. CDR3 nucleotide sequence: TGTGCCAGCAGCGCCCACCGGGGGGGCGAAAACTATGGCTACACCTTC. The V call is TRBV7-3, the J call TRBJ1-2; a weak D match, TRBD1 (6 bases). Germline V CDR1 and CDR2: SGHTA, FQGTGA. V was trimmed by 5 bases and J by 2 bases, leaving 18 bases between them. The CDR3 has 16 residues.

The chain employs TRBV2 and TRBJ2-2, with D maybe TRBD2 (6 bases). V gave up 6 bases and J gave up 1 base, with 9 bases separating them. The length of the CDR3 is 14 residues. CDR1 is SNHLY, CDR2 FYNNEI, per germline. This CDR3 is CASRGTRNTGELFF. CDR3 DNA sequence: TGTGCCAGCAGGGGGACTCGGAACACCGGGGAGCTGTTTTTT.